Below are 23 T cell receptor beta chains sequenced from a single sample in a study of early T cells in non-severe SARS-CoV-2 infection. TCRdb recomputed calls from the 5' RACE reads with MiXCR, one row per CDR3 protein. Among tens of thousands of distinct CDR3 sequences listed, under 15% were seen once. Sequencing input: whole blood. These receptors were obtained from an adult who was a healthcare worker with PCR-confirmed SARS-CoV-2 infection or an uninfected control (not recorded which).

This clonotype was counted many times. CDR3 region: CASSYTPGGGRDTQYF. The CDR3 nucleotides read TGTGCCAGCAGTTACACCCCCGGGGGGGGAAGAGATACGCAGTATTTT. The chain carries TRBV6-5 and TRBJ2-3, with TRBD2 identical over 8 bases. V gave up 2 bases and J gave up 5 bases; unmatched junction bases: 9. The CDR3 has 16 residues. Per the germline V gene, CDR1 is MNHEY and CDR2 is SVGAGI.

This clonotype has more than one count but fewer than ten. The DNA of the CDR3 is TGCAGCGCGTGGACAGCAATCTATGGCTACACCTTC. Protein: CSAWTAIYGYTF. This sequence joins TRBV29-1 and TRBJ1-2, with D possibly being TRBD1 (6 bases). Trimming shortened V by 7 bases and J by 4 bases, and 13 bases separated the two germline ends. There are 12 residues in the CDR3. Germline CDR1 SQVTM, CDR2 ANQGSEA.

This clonotype was seen only a few times. J is TRBJ1-3 and V is TRBV9, with D tentatively TRBD1 (5 bases). The germline V and J ends were trimmed by 0 bases and 8 bases, with 9 bases remaining between them. This CDR3 comprises 13 residues. Germline CDR1 and CDR2: SGDLS and YYNGEE. The DNA of the CDR3 is TGTGCCAGCAGCGTAGATCAGGGTTACACCATATATTTT. Translating it yields CASSVDQGYTIYF.

J is TRBJ1-1 and V is TRBV29-1; weak D call: TRBD1 (5 bases). CDR3 size: 12 residues. Germline V CDR1 and CDR2: SQVTM, ANQGSEA. V was trimmed by 7 bases and J by 0 bases, leaving 9 bases between them. DNA for the CDR3: TGCAGCGGAAGACAGTTGAACACTGAAGCTTTCTTT. Protein product: CSGRQLNTEAFF.

V gene TRBV5-1 combines with J gene TRBJ2-5; D not certain. Trimming shortened V by 0 bases and J by 5 bases, and 11 bases separated the two germline ends. This CDR3 is 14 amino acids long. CDR1 is SGHRS, CDR2 YFSETQ, per germline. CDR3 sequence (DNA): TGCGCCAGCAGCTTGGATGGCTTTCGCGAGACCCAGTACTTC. Translating it yields CASSLDGFRETQYF. The full variable domain, its missing parts supplied by reference TRBV5-1 and TRBJ2-5, is KAGVTQTPRYLIKTRGQQVTLSCSPISGHRSVSWYQQTPGQGLQFLFEYFSETQRNKGNFPGRFSGRQFSNSRSEMNVSTLELGDSALYLCASSLDGFRETQYFGPGTRLLVL.

This clonotype was seen many times. The rearrangement joins TRBV5-4 to TRBJ2-3; D is tentatively TRBD1 or TRBD2 (5 bases each). Germline V CDR1 and CDR2: SGHNT, YYREEE (reference sequence). V was pared by 2 bases and J by 4 bases, with 11 bases between. The CDR3 spans 14 residues. CDR3 bases: TGTGCCAGCAGCTTATCAGGGACCGCAGATACGCAGTATTTT. It yields the protein CASSLSGTADTQYF.

Many counts were recorded for this clonotype. This chain links TRBV7-6 with TRBJ2-1; D is unclear. The CDR3 covers 12 residues. Trimming cost V 2 bases and J 6 bases, with 5 bases left between them. CDR1 and CDR2 from the germline V gene are SGHVS and FNYEAQ. The CDR3 region has the DNA TGTGCCAGCAGCTTATCGACCAATGAGCAGTTCTTC. As protein: CASSLSTNEQFF.

This clonotype has a count of ten or more. The chain recombines TRBV27 with TRBJ1-4; 7 bases align to TRBD1. V trimming: 6 bases; J trimming: 8 bases; junction bases outside the gene matches: 6. Germline V gene sequence: CDR1 MNHEY, CDR2 SMNVEV (reference sequence). This CDR3 has 13 amino acids. CDR3 nucleotide sequence: TGTGCCAGCAGCGACAGGGTTGGGGAAAAACTGTTTTTT. It translates to CASSDRVGEKLFF.

The table lists this clonotype with a few counts. J is TRBJ2-1 and V is TRBV11-2, with D hard to call. Trimming shortened V by 1 base and J by 6 bases, and 7 bases separated the two germline ends. The CDR3 loop spans 13 amino acids. CDR1 is SGHAT, CDR2 FQNNGV, per germline. For the CDR3, the DNA is TGTGCCAGCAGCTTAGCACCGGCCAATGAGCAGTTCTTC. It yields the protein CASSLAPANEQFF.

The genes are TRBV12-3 or TRBV12-4 and TRBJ2-2; unclear D gene. The CDR3 runs to 15 residues. V lost 3 bases, J lost 1 base, and 9 bases lay in between. CDR3 sequence reads: CASSFAKKNTGELFF. The CDR3 nucleotides read TGTGCCAGCAGTTTTGCAAAGAAGAACACCGGGGAGCTGTTTTTT.

The chain joins TRBV12-3 or TRBV12-4 to TRBJ2-5; possible D gene TRBD2, 6 bases. With 5 bases removed from V and 4 bases from J, the gap between germline ends came to 11 bases. CDR3 length equals 13 residues. The CDR3 here is CASSTTGGETQYF. DNA for the CDR3: TGTGCCAGCAGTACGACCGGGGGAGAGACCCAGTACTTC.

This clonotype was counted many times. The J gene is TRBJ2-3, the V gene TRBV29-1; 9 positions match TRBD2. The CDR3 is 16 residues long. Germline V lookup: CDR1 SQVTM, CDR2 ANQGSEA. Trimming cost V 0 bases and J 8 bases; bases outside gene matches: 12. CDR3 nucleotides: TGCAGCGTTGAAGATAGTAAGAGCGGGGGGCTAGGTACGCAGTATTTT. Translation: CSVEDSKSGGLGTQYF.

The rearrangement links TRBV2 to TRBJ2-5; weak D call: TRBD1 (5 bases). The CDR3 is 13 amino acids. Per germline, CDR1 SNHLY and CDR2 FYNNEI. Trimming stripped 2 bases from V and 4 bases from J, with 8 bases between. Written as DNA, the CDR3 is TGTGCCAGCAGTGAACAGGGCTTAGAGACCCAGTACTTC. Residues: CASSEQGLETQYF.

This clonotype has a handful of counts. The rearrangement links TRBV18 to TRBJ1-2; D is possibly TRBD1 (6 bases). The CDR3 has 14 residues. Trimming pared 2 bases from V and 12 bases from J, leaving 19 bases between. Germline CDR1 KGHSH, CDR2 LQKENI. The CDR3 is CASSPAPDSFGHTF. The CDR3 DNA reads TGTGCCAGCTCACCAGCCCCGGACAGTTTCGGCCACACCTTC.

This clonotype was found many times. CDR3 protein: CASSYSPGQGFYEQYF. The CDR3 nucleotides are TGTGCCAGCAGTTATTCCCCGGGACAGGGGTTCTACGAGCAGTACTTC. V gene TRBV6-6 combines with J gene TRBJ2-7, with TRBD1 matching over 10 bases. This CDR3 contains 16 residues. The germline gives CDR1 MNHNY, CDR2 SVGAGI (reference sequence). With V trimmed by 3 bases and J by 3 bases, 8 bases remained unmatched.

This sequence joins TRBV7-9 and TRBJ1-4; D not certain. The germline CDR1 and CDR2 sequences are SEHNR and FQNEAQ (reference sequence). The germline V and J ends were trimmed by 1 base and 8 bases, with 5 bases remaining between them. The CDR3 covers 12 residues. The CDR3 sequence is CASSLVTEKLFF. The CDR3, as DNA: TGTGCCAGCAGCTTAGTGACCGAAAAACTGTTTTTT.

This clonotype was counted only a few times. The rearrangement joins TRBV20-1 to TRBJ2-5, with a weak D call TRBD1 (5 bases). V lost 6 bases, J lost 7 bases, and 12 bases lay in between. Germline assignment: CDR1 DFQATT and CDR2 SNEGSKA (reference sequence). The CDR3 extends over 11 amino acids. The CDR3 here is CSAPTDRTQYF. In nucleotides, the CDR3 is TGCAGTGCCCCAACCGACAGGACCCAGTACTTC.

In its sample, this clonotype was seen many times. The chain has TRBV28 and TRBJ2-5; TRBD2 aligns across 9 bases. The germline V gene has CDR1 MDHEN and CDR2 SYDVKM. This CDR3 contains 16 residues. After removal of 3 bases from V and 1 base from J, the junction contained 6 bases not matched to a gene. CDR3 sequence (DNA): TGTGCCAGCAGTTTTCCCATAGCGGGAGCCCAAGAGACCCAGTACTTC. Its translation is CASSFPIAGAQETQYF.

This clonotype was found many times. The chain uses TRBV4-3 and TRBJ2-6, with TRBD1 identical over 7 bases. The junction had 10 bases not matched to a gene; V was cut back by 4 bases and J by 1 base. Germline V gives CDR1 LGHNA, CDR2 YSLEER. The CDR3 loop spans 18 amino acids. This CDR3 is CASSRGQASGSGANVLTF. DNA for the CDR3: TGCGCCAGCAGCCGAGGACAGGCCTCCGGATCTGGGGCCAACGTCCTGACTTTC.

This sequence joins TRBV27 and TRBJ2-1; 14 bases map to TRBD2. Unmatched junction bases numbered 2, after V lost 3 bases and J lost 7 bases. From germline, CDR1 is MNHEY and CDR2 SMNVEV (reference sequence). The CDR3 totals 15 residues. CDR3 sequence: CASSFGTSGRNEQFF. CDR3 bases: TGTGCCAGCAGTTTCGGGACTAGCGGGAGAAATGAGCAGTTCTTC.

The chain links TRBV7-3 to TRBJ2-1; perhaps TRBD1 as D (6 bases). CDR3 length: 14 residues. Germline loops: CDR1 SGHTA, CDR2 FQGTGA. Trimming stripped 5 bases from V and 6 bases from J, with 14 bases between. The CDR3 here is CASSATQGSNEQFF. CDR3 DNA: TGTGCCAGCAGCGCTACCCAGGGGAGCAATGAGCAGTTCTTC.

This clonotype was observed at least ten times. The chain recombines TRBV5-4 with TRBJ1-2; D is possibly TRBD1 (6 bases). CDR1 is SGHNT, CDR2 YYREEE, per germline (reference sequence). Trimming stripped 4 bases from V and 0 bases from J, with 16 bases between. CDR3 size: 16 residues. CDR3 sequence reads: CASSAPLGTPNYGYTF. In DNA form, the CDR3 reads TGTGCCAGCAGCGCCCCGTTAGGGACACCTAACTATGGCTACACCTTC. Using reference TRBV5-4 and TRBJ1-2 for the parts outside the CDR3, the full variable domain is ETGVTQSPTHLIKTRGQQVTLRCSSQSGHNTVSWYQQALGQGPQFIFQYYREEENGRGNFPPRFSGLQFPNYSSELNVNALELDDSALYLCASSAPLGTPNYGYTFGSGTRLTVV.

This clonotype has just a few counts. CDR3 amino acids: CSARDHQRGGWEKPEAFF. The CDR3 DNA follows: TGCAGTGCTAGAGATCACCAGAGAGGGGGTTGGGAAAAACCTGAAGCTTTCTTT. The chain employs TRBV20-1 and TRBJ1-1; D is possibly TRBD1 (6 bases). Germline CDR1 reads DFQATT; CDR2 reads SNEGSKA (reference sequence). This CDR3 has 18 amino acids. V lost 0 bases, J lost 6 bases, and 26 bases lay in between.